The entry below describes one T cell receptor (beta chain). The PCR employed 60 Vbeta primers together with 13 Jbeta primers. Per the study methods: Among the unique TCR beta chains that a later analysis counted, around 72 million in all, some 10 million were shared. Only in-frame clones appear in the TCRdb table, and some are missing; sequencing was by immunoSEQ multiplex PCR. V and J calls plus clone size are reproduced from that table; the DNA served to infer D and trimming. The sample records fewer than 100,000 clones, around four fifths being singletons. These data come from a study of cytomegalovirus exposure and HLA in healthy donors. CDR3 size: 18 residues. Trimming left V 5 bases short and J 3 bases short, with 23 bases between. CDR1 and CDR2 (germline): MDHEN, SYDVKM. Every donor was a healthy person donating bone marrow.

Sequenced: PBMCs. The receptor comes from a male donor in good health and CMV-seropositive. V and J are TRBV28 and TRBJ2-1; perhaps TRBD1 as D (6 bases). CDR3 loop: CASSLPAYRKGGYNEQFF. The CDR3 nucleotides read TGTGCCAGCAGTCTACCCGCCTACCGGAAAGGGGGCTACAATGAGCAGTTCTTC.